The following is a T cell receptor (beta chain) sequence with its context. The entry originates in a study of blood T cell repertoires in COVID-19. In terms of age and location, participants ranged from roughly 18 to 90 years and lived in about 25 US areas. Sequenced by immunoSEQ multiplex PCR; TCRdb stores in-frame clones only, minus some. The data show approximately 450,000 clones, around nine tenths seen once. CDR1 is SGHVS and CDR2 is FQNEAQ in the germline V gene. V lost 2 bases, J lost 4 bases, and 9 bases lay in between. The CDR3 runs 13 residues. The sample consisted of PBMCs or T cells enriched from blood (not recorded which). This TCR was sampled from a woman in her late teens or twenties with acute COVID-19. The chain recombines TRBV7-8 with TRBJ2-7; possible D gene TRBD1, 6 bases. CDR3 coding DNA: TGTGCCAGCAGCTTAATGACAGGTTACGAGCAGTACTTC. Translating it yields CASSLMTGYEQYF.